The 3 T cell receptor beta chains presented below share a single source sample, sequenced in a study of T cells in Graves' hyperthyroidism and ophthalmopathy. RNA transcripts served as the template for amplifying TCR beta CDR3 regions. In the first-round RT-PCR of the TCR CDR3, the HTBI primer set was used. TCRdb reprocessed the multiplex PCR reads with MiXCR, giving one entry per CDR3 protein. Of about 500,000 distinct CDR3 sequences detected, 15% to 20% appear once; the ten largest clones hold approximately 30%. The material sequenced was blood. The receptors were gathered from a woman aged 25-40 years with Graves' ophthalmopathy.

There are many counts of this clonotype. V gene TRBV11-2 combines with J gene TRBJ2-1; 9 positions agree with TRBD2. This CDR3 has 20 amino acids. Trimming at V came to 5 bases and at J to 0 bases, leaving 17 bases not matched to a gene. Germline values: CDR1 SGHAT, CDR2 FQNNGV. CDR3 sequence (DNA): TGTGCCAGCAGCCTCCCAGAAGGCCTAGCGGGAAGTGCCTCCTACAATGAGCAGTTCTTC. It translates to CASSLPEGLAGSASYNEQFF.

The CDR3 protein is CASSSSGRGYNEQFF. As DNA, the CDR3 is TGTGCCAGCAGCTCCAGCGGGAGGGGCTACAATGAGCAGTTCTTC. The rearrangement uses TRBV12-3 or TRBV12-4 and TRBJ2-1, with TRBD2 matching over 10 bases. This CDR3 has 15 amino acids. Germline trimming cut 6 bases from V and 3 bases from J; bases unmatched to any gene: 5.

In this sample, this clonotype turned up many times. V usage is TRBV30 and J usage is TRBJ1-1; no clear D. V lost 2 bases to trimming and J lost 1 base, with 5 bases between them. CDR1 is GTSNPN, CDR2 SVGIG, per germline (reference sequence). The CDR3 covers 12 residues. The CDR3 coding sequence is TGTGCCTGGAGTCCTCAGAACACTGAAGCTTTCTTT. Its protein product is CAWSPQNTEAFF.